The rows below give T cell receptor beta chains drawn from one sample of a study of shared clonotypes between healthy human individuals. Libraries were prepared by immunoSEQ multiplex PCR; TCRdb keeps only in-frame clonotypes and omits some of them. The repertoire holds roughly 1 million clones, with 65% to 80% as singletons. The sample was memory CD4+ T cells sorted from blood. These receptors all stem from a man aged 18-30 years in good health. CDR3s include the opening cysteine and the closing phenylalanine or tryptophan. Each record gives: clone size, V gene, J gene, CDR3 protein. Clone size is stated in some rows and not others, as once, few, many or a class when expanded.

NA,TRBV6-6,TRBJ2-3,CASSKTSGASTDTQYF
NA,TRBV11-2,TRBJ2-7,CASSLGPFNEQYF
NA,TRBV7-2,TRBJ2-5,CASSPGLAGLPGETQYF
NA,TRBV30,TRBJ2-6,CAFFRSGASGANVLTF
few,TRBV2,TRBJ1-2,CASSVRDAVFQNYGYTF
NA,TRBV6-6,TRBJ1-2,CASSDSPLGYTF
NA,TRBV5-4,TRBJ2-3,CASSLLAGGFTDTQYF
NA,TRBV11-2,TRBJ2-5,CASSPAGGGGETQYF
NA,TRBV7-2,TRBJ2-5,CASSLGRTKETQYF
few,TRBV5-5,TRBJ1-5,CASSLGQNSNQPQHF
once,TRBV5-1,TRBJ2-5,CASSFTSGGVQETQYF
NA,TRBV30,TRBJ1-5,CAWSEEGVYNQPQHF
many,TRBV29-1,TRBJ1-1,CSVVGQHVNTEAFF
NA,TRBV19,TRBJ1-3,CASNPDRSGNTIYF
NA,TRBV4-3,TRBJ1-6,CASSQDHEGRYSPLHF
NA,TRBV19,TRBJ2-3,CATRGLAGGPDTQYF
NA,TRBV7-3,TRBJ2-5,CASREPQETQYF
NA,TRBV6-1,TRBJ1-5,CASSEGVGNQPQHF
NA,TRBV5-1,TRBJ2-7,CASSWGTGGYEQYF
NA,TRBV18,TRBJ2-7,CASSPRNWAGAHEQYF
NA,TRBV5-1,TRBJ2-1,CASSLAHGEGEQFF
once,TRBV4-2,TRBJ2-3,CASSHPDRGSTDTQYF